These 31 T cell receptor beta chains originate from one sample sequenced in a study of T cells in Graves' hyperthyroidism and ophthalmopathy. The investigators amplified TCR beta CDR3 regions from RNA transcripts. Initially, a first-round RT-PCR of the TCR CDR3 employed the HTBI primer set. Each CDR3 protein gets one entry after TCRdb re-called the multiplex PCR reads with MiXCR. The table includes approximately 710,000 distinct CDR3 sequences, roughly a sixth detected once. The sequencing input was blood. Receptors originate from a man in his forties or fifties with Graves' hyperthyroidism.

This clonotype was observed a few times. The V and J genes are TRBV7-2 and TRBJ2-5; D call uncertain. This CDR3 comprises 16 residues. The ends were cut back, 5 bases at V and 2 bases at J, with 18 bases in the middle. Germline CDR1 is SGHTA and CDR2 is FQGNSA. The CDR3 here is CASSPWGGPTQETQYF. The CDR3 DNA is TGTGCCAGCAGCCCTTGGGGTGGACCTACGCAAGAGACCCAGTACTTC.

This clonotype was counted many times. The chain uses TRBV28 and TRBJ1-6; D gene ambiguous. V was pared by 4 bases and J by 9 bases, with 16 bases between. CDR3 length equals 15 residues. Germline-derived CDR1 and CDR2 are MDHEN and SYDVKM. As DNA, the CDR3 is TGTGCCAGCAGTTCACCCTCTTTTCTCGGTTCACCCCTCCACTTT. Translating gives CASSSPSFLGSPLHF.

This clonotype was counted only a few times. This sequence may be a read error, since a much larger clone differs from it by one base. The chain has TRBV2 and TRBJ1-2; D ambiguous. Germline-derived CDR1 and CDR2 are SNHLY and FYNNEI. CDR3 length equals 12 residues. The DNA for the CDR3 is TGTACCAGCAGTGTGTCCTTCCGTGGCTACACCTTC. This encodes CTSSVSFRGYTF.

This clonotype was observed many times. The V gene is TRBV27, the J gene TRBJ2-1; TRBD2 aligns across 9 bases. Germline loops: CDR1 MNHEY, CDR2 SMNVEV (reference sequence). Trimming removed 4 bases from V and 1 base from J; junction bases left unmatched: 5. CDR3 length: 16 residues. The chain's CDR3 is CASSSALAGSYNEQFF. The CDR3 nucleotides read TGTGCCAGCAGTTCAGCCCTAGCGGGATCCTACAATGAGCAGTTCTTC.

The chain recombines TRBV19 with TRBJ2-7, with D tentatively TRBD2 (5 bases). This CDR3 spans 12 amino acids. The germline CDR1 and CDR2 sequences are LNHDA and SQIVND (reference sequence). Trimming took off 5 bases at V and 5 bases at J, with 10 bases between the two ends. CDR3 sequence: CASSATKHEQYF. CDR3 DNA: TGTGCCAGTAGTGCGACTAAACACGAGCAGTACTTC.

Points on this clonotype: A read error is possible here, since a much larger clone lies one base away. This sequence joins TRBV19 and TRBJ2-1; D is perhaps TRBD1 or TRBD2 (5 bases each). The J call could be wrong; TRBJ2-7 is a better fit for the DNA end. The CDR3 totals 16 residues. CDR1 is LNHDA, CDR2 SQIVND, per germline (reference sequence). CDR3 nucleotide sequence: TGTGCCAGTAGTACAGCCGGGGCGGCGTTTGCCAATGAGCAGTACTTC. This codes for CASSTAGAAFANEQYF.

This clonotype was recorded a few times. CDR3 residues: CASSEWGGTNEQFF. The DNA of the CDR3 is TGTGCCAGCAGTGAATGGGGAGGGACAAATGAGCAGTTCTTC. This chain joins TRBV25-1 and TRBJ2-1; D is possibly TRBD2 (7 bases). CDR1 is MGHDK, CDR2 SYGVNS, per germline. Trimming removed 1 base at V and 7 bases at J, with 11 bases between. This CDR3 contains 14 residues.

On this clonotype: A read error may produce the germline difference seen at one junction end. V is TRBV20-1 and J is TRBJ1-6; D may be TRBD1 (6 bases). Germline assignment: CDR1 DFQATT and CDR2 SNEGSKA (reference sequence). The CDR3 covers 15 residues. CDR3 in DNA: TGCAGTGCTAGGACCCACGACAGGAATTATTCACCCCTCCTCTTT. It encodes CSARTHDRNYSPLLF.

This chain uses TRBV2 with TRBJ2-3, with a possible D match to TRBD2 (5 bases). Germline V gene sequence: CDR1 SNHLY, CDR2 FYNNEI. Trimming removed 8 bases at V and 4 bases at J, with 22 bases between. This CDR3 region has 16 residues. The CDR3 is CASVSWTGKVSDTQYF. CDR3 coding DNA: TGTGCCAGCGTTAGTTGGACCGGGAAGGTATCAGATACGCAGTATTTT. The entire variable domain, with the rest obtained from reference TRBV2 and TRBJ2-3, is as follows: EPEVTQTPSHQVTQMGQEVILRCVPISNHLYFYWYRQILGQKVEFLVSFYNNEISEKSEIFDDQFSVERPDGSNFTLKIRSTKLEDSAMYFCASVSWTGKVSDTQYFGPGTRLTVL.

This clonotype was found a few times. V and J are TRBV19 and TRBJ1-2; TRBD1 agrees at 7 bases. The CDR3 is made up of 14 amino acids. The germline V gene has CDR1 LNHDA and CDR2 SQIVND (reference sequence). J was trimmed by 4 bases and V by 7 bases; bases with no gene match: 9. The CDR3 nucleotides read TGTGCCAGTACCCCAGGGGGGGGCAGCTATGGCTACACCTTC. It is translated as CASTPGGGSYGYTF.

This sequence joins TRBV20-1 and TRBJ2-7; no reliable D call. Trimming shortened V by 6 bases and J by 2 bases, and 8 bases separated the two germline ends. Germline V gene sequence: CDR1 DFQATT, CDR2 SNEGSKA (reference sequence). The CDR3 extends over 11 amino acids. The CDR3 loop reads CSARDPYEQYF. The DNA for the CDR3 is TGCAGTGCACGAGACCCCTACGAGCAGTACTTC.

This clonotype was found a few times. J is TRBJ2-7 and V is TRBV7-9; D is perhaps TRBD1 or TRBD2 (5 bases each). The CDR3 extends over 15 amino acids. Per germline, CDR1 SEHNR and CDR2 FQNEAQ (reference sequence). V was shortened by 2 bases and J by 3 bases, with 14 bases between the two germline ends. CDR3 sequence: CASSLSLGERYEQYF. CDR3 nucleotide sequence: TGTGCCAGCAGCTTATCATTGGGGGAGCGCTACGAGCAGTACTTC.

In this sample, this clonotype turned up many times. The rearrangement uses TRBV2 and TRBJ1-2; 10 bases align to TRBD1. Germline V gene data show CDR1 as SNHLY and CDR2 as FYNNEI. Trimming took 5 bases from V and 3 from J; bases not matched to a gene: 3. The CDR3 sequence is 14 residues long. The CDR3 bases are TGTGCCAGCAGTCCGACAGGGGGCGACTATGGCTACACCTTC. Amino acids: CASSPTGGDYGYTF.

This chain connects TRBV11-2 to TRBJ1-2; 9 positions agree with TRBD1. The CDR3 covers 17 residues. The V gene's germline CDR1 is SGHAT and CDR2 FQNNGV. The V and J ends lost 4 bases and 4 bases, in that order; junction bases with no gene match: 13. The CDR3, as DNA: TGTGCCAGCAGCTCAACAAGGACAGGGGCGCAGCCCTATGGCTACACCTTC. Translated: CASSSTRTGAQPYGYTF.

This clonotype was counted many times. The rearrangement joins TRBV5-4 to TRBJ2-7, with TRBD2 matching 12 bases. V gave up 4 bases and J gave up 3 bases; unmatched junction bases: 5. The germline V gene encodes CDR1 SGHNT and CDR2 YYREEE (reference sequence). The CDR3 loop spans 15 amino acids. The CDR3 protein is CASSELAGGLYEQYF. DNA for the CDR3: TGTGCCAGCAGCGAACTAGCGGGAGGCCTCTACGAGCAGTACTTC.

This chain joins TRBV28 and TRBJ2-3, with D maybe TRBD1 (6 bases). From germline, CDR1 is MDHEN and CDR2 SYDVKM. This CDR3 spans 12 amino acids. Trimming stripped 4 bases from V and 13 bases from J, with 15 bases between. The CDR3 region is CASSSDRRTEYF. The CDR3 DNA reads TGTGCCAGCAGTTCCGACAGGAGAACGGAGTATTTT.

This clonotype was counted ten times or more. The genes are TRBV28 and TRBJ1-1; 8 nucleotides line up with TRBD1. Trimming cost V 6 bases and J 1 base; bases outside gene matches: 4. CDR3 length: 14 amino acids. In germline, CDR1 is MDHEN, CDR2 SYDVKM. The CDR3 region has the DNA TGTGCCAGCAGGGGGACAGGCACGAACACTGAAGCTTTCTTT. This encodes CASRGTGTNTEAFF.

This clonotype showed up just a few times. The chain is built from TRBV20-1 and TRBJ2-7, with D possibly matching TRBD2 (5 bases). In germline, CDR1 is DFQATT, CDR2 SNEGSKA (reference sequence). The CDR3 runs to 13 residues. V was cut by 5 bases and J by 2 bases, with 13 bases left in between. The CDR3: CSARTLRAYEQYF. In DNA, the CDR3 is TGCAGTGCTCGGACTCTCCGGGCCTACGAGCAGTACTTC.

This chain uses TRBV9 with TRBJ2-1; D unclear. CDR1 is SGDLS and CDR2 is YYNGEE in the germline V gene. The CDR3 totals 16 residues. Trimming cost V 8 bases and J 0 bases, with 18 bases left between them. As DNA, the CDR3 is TGTGCCAGTCAATCAGTCCCGGGCGGCTCCTACAATGAGCAGTTCTTC. Translated: CASQSVPGGSYNEQFF.

This clonotype was picked up many times. CDR3 DNA: TGCGCCAGCAGCTTGGTCCCGGGACAGGCATCGAACACTGAAGCTTTCTTT. Protein: CASSLVPGQASNTEAFF. The chain is built from TRBV5-1 and TRBJ1-1; 8 bases are a match to TRBD1. The length of the CDR3 is 17 residues. Germline loops: CDR1 SGHRS, CDR2 YFSETQ. Trimming at V came to 0 bases and at J to 1 base, leaving 8 bases not matched to a gene.

This clonotype came up many times. V and J are TRBV12-3 or TRBV12-4 and TRBJ2-3; TRBD2 matches at 7 bases. V dropped 3 bases and J dropped 3; count of bases not matched to a gene: 6. This CDR3 contains 15 residues. CDR3 sequence: CASSFGGRVTDTQYF. DNA of the CDR3: TGTGCCAGCAGTTTTGGTGGGAGGGTAACAGATACGCAGTATTTT.

This clonotype was seen many times. This sequence joins TRBV20-1 and TRBJ2-5; D may be TRBD1 (6 bases). CDR1 is DFQATT, CDR2 SNEGSKA, per germline (reference sequence). The CDR3 runs to 12 residues. Deletions cut 5 bases from V and 5 bases from J, with 12 bases between. The CDR3 loop reads CSASGVSETQYF. The CDR3 bases are TGCAGTGCTTCAGGGGTTTCGGAGACCCAGTACTTC.

In this sample, this clonotype turned up many times. The V and J genes are TRBV12-3 or TRBV12-4 and TRBJ1-4, with D possibly TRBD1 on 5 matching bases. This CDR3 is built from 12 residues. The V gene lost 6 bases and the J gene lost 7 bases, with 9 bases spanning the gap. The DNA for the CDR3 is TGTGCCAGCAGCAGACAGCCTGAAAAACTGTTTTTT. This gives the protein CASSRQPEKLFF.

The chain joins TRBV6-2 or TRBV6-3 to TRBJ2-1, with 8 positions matching TRBD1. CDR1 MNHEY and CDR2 SVGEGT come from the germline V gene. CDR3 size: 16 residues. V gave up 2 bases and J gave up 3 bases; unmatched junction bases: 6. CDR3 region: CASSYNRGTLYNEQFF. CDR3 sequence (DNA): TGTGCCAGCAGTTACAACAGGGGGACCCTCTACAATGAGCAGTTCTTC.

Regarding this clonotype: A much larger clone sits a single nucleotide away, making a read error possible. This rearrangement joins TRBV13 to TRBJ2-1; maybe TRBD2 (6 bases). The CDR3 is 15 residues long. V was cut by 5 bases and J by 2 bases, with 13 bases left in between. CDR1 and CDR2 (germline): PRHDT, FYEKMQ (reference sequence). DNA for the CDR3: TGTGCCAGCAGCCGACGCGGGGCTCCCTACAATGAGCAGTTCTTC. It translates to CASSRRGAPYNEQFF.

This clonotype was seen many times. The V call is TRBV6-2 or TRBV6-3, the J call TRBJ2-1, with D possibly TRBD2 on 5 matching bases. The CDR3 consists of 15 residues. Germline lookup yields CDR1 MNHEY and CDR2 SVGEGT. V lost 0 bases, J lost 6 bases, and 12 bases lay in between. CDR3: CASSYSISASNEQFF. The DNA for the CDR3 is TGTGCCAGCAGTTACTCGATTAGCGCTTCCAATGAGCAGTTCTTC.

On this clonotype itself: The limits of the CDR3 on the DNA are not certain, so only TCRdb's listed CDR3 is given. This chain connects TRBV27 to TRBJ1-2. CDR1 and CDR2 (germline): MNHEY, SMNVEV (reference sequence). The CDR3 is 14 residues long, counting both termini. The CDR3 reads CASSSSTGEFGYTF.

The V gene is TRBV10-3, the J gene TRBJ1-5; D gene unclear. Per germline, CDR1 ENHRY and CDR2 SYGVKD. The CDR3 totals 16 residues. V was trimmed by 0 bases and J by 6 bases, leaving 15 bases between them. The CDR3 protein is CAISESFSDPGQPQHF. CDR3 nucleotides: TGTGCCATCAGTGAGTCGTTCTCAGACCCGGGTCAGCCCCAGCATTTT.

This clonotype was detected ten times or more. This sequence joins TRBV11-2 and TRBJ2-3; D is undetermined. Germline V gene sequence: CDR1 SGHAT, CDR2 FQNNGV. CDR3 length: 15 residues. The ends were cut back, 1 base at V and 6 bases at J, with 14 bases in the middle. This chain's CDR3 is CASSLVVGGVDTQYF. The CDR3 DNA reads TGTGCCAGCAGCTTAGTCGTCGGTGGCGTTGATACGCAGTATTTT.

This clonotype came up many times. The CDR3 region is CASSTLAPEAGANVLTF. The CDR3 DNA reads as TGTGCCAGCAGTACCTTGGCCCCCGAGGCTGGGGCCAACGTCCTGACTTTC. J is TRBJ2-6 and V is TRBV28; D is undetermined. CDR3 size: 17 residues. Trimming shortened V by 5 bases and J by 2 bases, and 16 bases separated the two germline ends. Germline V gene data show CDR1 as MDHEN and CDR2 as SYDVKM.

V and J are TRBV6-1 and TRBJ2-3, with D tentatively TRBD1 (5 bases). Trimming cost V 2 bases and J 3 bases, with 12 bases left between them. Germline assignment: CDR1 MNHNS and CDR2 SASEGT. The CDR3 length is 15 residues. Here the CDR3 DNA reads TGTGCCAGCAGTGAAACAGGCGCTGGGACAGATACGCAGTATTTT. Amino acid sequence: CASSETGAGTDTQYF.